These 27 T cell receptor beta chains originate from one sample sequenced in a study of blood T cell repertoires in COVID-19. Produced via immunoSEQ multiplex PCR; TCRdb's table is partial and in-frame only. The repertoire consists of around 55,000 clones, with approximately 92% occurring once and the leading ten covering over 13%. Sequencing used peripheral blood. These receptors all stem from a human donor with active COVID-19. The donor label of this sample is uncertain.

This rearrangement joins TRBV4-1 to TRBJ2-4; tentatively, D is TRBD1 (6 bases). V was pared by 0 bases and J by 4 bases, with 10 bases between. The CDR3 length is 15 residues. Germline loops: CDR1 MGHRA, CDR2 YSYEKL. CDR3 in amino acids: CASSQEPRGKNIQYF. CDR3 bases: TGCGCCAGCAGCCAAGAACCCAGGGGTAAAAACATTCAGTACTTC.

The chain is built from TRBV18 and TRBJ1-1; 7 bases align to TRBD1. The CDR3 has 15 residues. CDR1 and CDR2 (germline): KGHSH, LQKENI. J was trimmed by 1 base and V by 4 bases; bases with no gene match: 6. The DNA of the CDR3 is TGTGCCAGCTCACAAGAACAGGGGAAGAACACTGAAGCTTTCTTT. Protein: CASSQEQGKNTEAFF.

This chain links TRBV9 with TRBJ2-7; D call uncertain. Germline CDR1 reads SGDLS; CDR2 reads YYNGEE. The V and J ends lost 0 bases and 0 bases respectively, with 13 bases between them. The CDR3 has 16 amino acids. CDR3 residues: CASSVAPDRSSYEQYF. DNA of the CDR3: TGTGCCAGCAGCGTAGCTCCCGACCGGAGCTCCTACGAGCAGTACTTC.

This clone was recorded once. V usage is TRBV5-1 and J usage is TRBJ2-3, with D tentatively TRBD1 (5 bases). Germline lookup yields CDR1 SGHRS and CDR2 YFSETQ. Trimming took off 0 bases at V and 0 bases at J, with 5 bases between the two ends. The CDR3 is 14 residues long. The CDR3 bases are TGCGCCAGCAGCTTGGGACAGAGCACAGATACGCAGTATTTT. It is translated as CASSLGQSTDTQYF.

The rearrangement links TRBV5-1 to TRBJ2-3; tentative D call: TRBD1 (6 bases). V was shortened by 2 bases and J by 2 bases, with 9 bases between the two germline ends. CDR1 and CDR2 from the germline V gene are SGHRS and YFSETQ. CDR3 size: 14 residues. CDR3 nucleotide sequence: TGCGCCAGCAGCTTAGGGGACAACACAGATACGCAGTATTTT. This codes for CASSLGDNTDTQYF.

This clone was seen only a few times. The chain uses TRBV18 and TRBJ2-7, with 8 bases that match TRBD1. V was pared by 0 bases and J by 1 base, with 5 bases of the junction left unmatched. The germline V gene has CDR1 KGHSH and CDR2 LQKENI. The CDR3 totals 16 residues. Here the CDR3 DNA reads TGTGCCAGCTCACCACCTTTCGGGACAGGATCCTACGAGCAGTACTTC. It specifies CASSPPFGTGSYEQYF.

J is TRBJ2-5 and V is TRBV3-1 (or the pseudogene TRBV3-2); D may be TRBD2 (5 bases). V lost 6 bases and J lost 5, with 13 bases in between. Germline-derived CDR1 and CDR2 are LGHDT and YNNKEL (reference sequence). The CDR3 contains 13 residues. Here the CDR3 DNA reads TGTGCCAGCAGGCGGCGGCTAGCCGAGACCCAGTACTTC. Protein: CASRRRLAETQYF.

CDR3 sequence: CASRRGTEETQYF. The CDR3 DNA reads TGTGCCAGCAGAAGGGGGACAGAGGAGACCCAGTACTTC. The rearrangement links TRBV2 to TRBJ2-5; 7 nucleotides line up with TRBD1. With 6 bases clipped from V and 5 bases from J, the junction kept 6 bases outside the gene matches. From germline, CDR1 is SNHLY and CDR2 FYNNEI. The length of the CDR3 is 13 residues.

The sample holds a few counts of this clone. The CDR3 DNA reads TGTGCCAGCAGTCCGTTAGCTAATTCGGGTTCACCCCTCCACTTT. Its protein product is CASSPLANSGSPLHF. The chain employs TRBV27 and TRBJ1-6; no firm D call. This CDR3 is 15 amino acids long. Trimming took 5 bases from V and 9 from J, leaving 17 bases between them. Germline V gives CDR1 MNHEY, CDR2 SMNVEV (reference sequence).

In nucleotides, the CDR3 is TGTGCCAGCAGGGACAGCTTCTTGTATGGCTACACCTTC. Translation: CASRDSFLYGYTF. The gene calls are TRBV6-6 and TRBJ1-2; TRBD1 is a possible D gene (6 bases). From germline, CDR1 is MNHNY and CDR2 SVGAGI (reference sequence). Deletions cut 6 bases from V and 5 bases from J, with 13 bases between. CDR3 size: 13 residues.

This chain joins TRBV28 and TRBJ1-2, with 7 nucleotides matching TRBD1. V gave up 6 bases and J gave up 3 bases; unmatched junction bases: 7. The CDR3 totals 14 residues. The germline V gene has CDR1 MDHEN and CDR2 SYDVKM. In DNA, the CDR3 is TGTGCCAGCAGCCCAAGACAGGGCCACTATGGCTACACCTTC. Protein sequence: CASSPRQGHYGYTF.

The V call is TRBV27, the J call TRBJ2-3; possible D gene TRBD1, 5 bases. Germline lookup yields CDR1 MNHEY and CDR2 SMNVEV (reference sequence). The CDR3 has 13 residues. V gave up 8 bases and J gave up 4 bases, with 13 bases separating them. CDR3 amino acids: CASWGRVSDTQYF. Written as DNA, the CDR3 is TGTGCCAGCTGGGGCCGGGTCTCAGATACGCAGTATTTT.

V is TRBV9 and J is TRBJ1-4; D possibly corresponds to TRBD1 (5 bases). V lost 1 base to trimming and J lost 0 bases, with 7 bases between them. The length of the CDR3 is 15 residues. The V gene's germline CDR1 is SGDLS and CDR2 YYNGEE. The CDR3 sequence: CASSVTGATNEKLFF. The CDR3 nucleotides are TGTGCCAGCAGCGTAACAGGTGCAACTAATGAAAAACTGTTTTTT.

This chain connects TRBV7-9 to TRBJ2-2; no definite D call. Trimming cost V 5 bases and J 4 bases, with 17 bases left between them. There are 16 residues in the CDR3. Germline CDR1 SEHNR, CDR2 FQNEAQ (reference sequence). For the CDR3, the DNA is TGTGCCAGCAGCGTGACAAGAGCAGATGGCACCGGGGAGCTGTTTTTT. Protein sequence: CASSVTRADGTGELFF.

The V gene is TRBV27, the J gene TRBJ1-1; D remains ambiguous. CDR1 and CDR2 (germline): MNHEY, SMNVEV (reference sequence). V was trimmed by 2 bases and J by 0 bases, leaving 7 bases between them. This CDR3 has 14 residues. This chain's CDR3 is CASSLPGLNTEAFF. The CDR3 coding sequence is TGTGCCAGCAGTTTACCGGGGTTGAACACTGAAGCTTTCTTT.

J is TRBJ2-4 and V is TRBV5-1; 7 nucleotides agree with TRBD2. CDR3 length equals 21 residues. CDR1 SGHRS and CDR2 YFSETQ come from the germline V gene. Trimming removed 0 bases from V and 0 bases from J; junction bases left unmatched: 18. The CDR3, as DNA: TGCGCCAGCAGCTTGGCAGGTGGGGGAGGGGTCGTCAACATAGCCAAAAACATTCAGTACTTC. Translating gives CASSLAGGGGVVNIAKNIQYF. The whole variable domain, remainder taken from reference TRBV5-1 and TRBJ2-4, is KAGVTQTPRYLIKTRGQQVTLSCSPISGHRSVSWYQQTPGQGLQFLFEYFSETQRNKGNFPGRFSGRQFSNSRSEMNVSTLELGDSALYLCASSLAGGGGVVNIAKNIQYFGAGTRLSVL.

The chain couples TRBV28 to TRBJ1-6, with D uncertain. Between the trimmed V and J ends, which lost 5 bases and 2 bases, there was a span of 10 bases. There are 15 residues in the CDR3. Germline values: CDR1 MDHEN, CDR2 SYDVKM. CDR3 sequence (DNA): TGTGCCAGCAGTGTAGCGAGCACCTATAATTCACCCCTCCACTTT. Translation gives CASSVASTYNSPLHF.

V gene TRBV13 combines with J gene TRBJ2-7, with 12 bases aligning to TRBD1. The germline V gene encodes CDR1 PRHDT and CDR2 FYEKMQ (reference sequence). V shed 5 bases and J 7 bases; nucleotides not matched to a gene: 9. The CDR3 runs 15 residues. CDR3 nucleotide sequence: TGTGCCAGCAGCCCCAGGGACAGGGGGCAGGAGGAGCAGTACTTC. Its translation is CASSPRDRGQEEQYF.

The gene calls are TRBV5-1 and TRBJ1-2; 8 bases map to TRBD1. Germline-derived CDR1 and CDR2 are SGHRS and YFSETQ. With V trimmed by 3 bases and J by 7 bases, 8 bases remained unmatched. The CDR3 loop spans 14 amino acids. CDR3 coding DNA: TGCGCCAGCAGCTCACCGCAGGGGGCCGGTGGCTACACCTTC. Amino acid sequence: CASSSPQGAGGYTF.

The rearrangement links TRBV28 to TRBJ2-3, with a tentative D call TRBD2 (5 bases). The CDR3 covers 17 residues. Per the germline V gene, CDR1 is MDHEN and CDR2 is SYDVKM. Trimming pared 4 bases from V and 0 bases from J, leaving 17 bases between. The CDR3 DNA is TGTGCCAGCAGTTCCCCTCGGAGCGGTCGTAGCACAGATACGCAGTATTTT. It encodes CASSSPRSGRSTDTQYF. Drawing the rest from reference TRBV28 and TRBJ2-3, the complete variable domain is DVKVTQSSRYLVKRTGEKVFLECVQDMDHENMFWYRQDPGLGLRLIYFSYDVKMKEKGDIPEGYSVSREKKERFSLILESASTNQTSMYLCASSSPRSGRSTDTQYFGPGTRLTVL.

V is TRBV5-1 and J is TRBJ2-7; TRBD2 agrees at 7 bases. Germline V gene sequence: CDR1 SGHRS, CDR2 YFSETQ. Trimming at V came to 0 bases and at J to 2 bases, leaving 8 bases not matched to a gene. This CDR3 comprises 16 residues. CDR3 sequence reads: CASSLAGWEGTYEQYF. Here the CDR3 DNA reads TGCGCCAGCAGCTTGGCCGGGTGGGAGGGGACCTACGAGCAGTACTTC.

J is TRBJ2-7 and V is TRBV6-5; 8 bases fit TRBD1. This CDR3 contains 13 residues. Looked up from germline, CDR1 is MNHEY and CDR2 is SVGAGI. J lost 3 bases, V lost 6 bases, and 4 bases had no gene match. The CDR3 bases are TGTGCCAGCAGCCGTGGACAGGGCTACGAGCAGTACGTC. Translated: CASSRGQGYEQYV.

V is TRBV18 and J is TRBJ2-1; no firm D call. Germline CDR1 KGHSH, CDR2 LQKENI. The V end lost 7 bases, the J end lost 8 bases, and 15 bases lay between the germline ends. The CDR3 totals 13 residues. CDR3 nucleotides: TGTGCCAGCTTGCCATCTCTCACGGATGAGCAGTTCTTC. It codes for CASLPSLTDEQFF.

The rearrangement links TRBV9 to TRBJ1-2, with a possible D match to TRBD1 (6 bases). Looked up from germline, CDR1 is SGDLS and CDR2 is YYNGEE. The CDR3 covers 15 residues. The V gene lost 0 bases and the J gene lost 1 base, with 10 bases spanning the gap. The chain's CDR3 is CASSVGRGDNYGYTF. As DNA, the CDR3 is TGTGCCAGCAGCGTAGGCAGGGGTGATAACTATGGCTACACCTTC. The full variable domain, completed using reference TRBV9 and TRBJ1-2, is DSGVTQTPKHLITATGQRVTLRCSPRSGDLSVYWYQQSLDQGLQFLIQYYNGEERAKGNILERFSAQQFPDLHSELNLSSLELGDSALYFCASSVGRGDNYGYTFGSGTRLTVV.

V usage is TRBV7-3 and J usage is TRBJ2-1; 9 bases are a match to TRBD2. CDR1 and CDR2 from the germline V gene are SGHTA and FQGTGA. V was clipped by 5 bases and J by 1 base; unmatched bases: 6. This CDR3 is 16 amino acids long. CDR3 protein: CASSPEAGGSYNEQFF. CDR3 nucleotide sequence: TGTGCCAGCAGCCCTGAAGCGGGAGGTTCCTACAATGAGCAGTTCTTC.

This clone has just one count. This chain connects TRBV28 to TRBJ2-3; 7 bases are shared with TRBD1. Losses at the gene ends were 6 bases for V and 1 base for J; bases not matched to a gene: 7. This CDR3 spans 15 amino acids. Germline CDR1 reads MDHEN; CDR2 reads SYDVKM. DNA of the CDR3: TGTGCCAGCAGCCCTACCACAGGGGGCACAGATACGCAGTATTTT. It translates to CASSPTTGGTDTQYF.

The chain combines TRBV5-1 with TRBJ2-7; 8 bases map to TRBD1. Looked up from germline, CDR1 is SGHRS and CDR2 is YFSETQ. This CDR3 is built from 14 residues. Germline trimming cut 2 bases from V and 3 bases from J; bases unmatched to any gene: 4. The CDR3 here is CASSFVDRGYEQYF. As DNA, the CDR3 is TGCGCCAGCAGCTTTGTAGACAGGGGCTACGAGCAGTACTTC.